This TCR beta chain emerged from a study of blood T cell repertoires in COVID-19. The CDR3 has 16 amino acids. Trimming removed 4 bases from V and 5 bases from J; junction bases left unmatched: 6. In germline, CDR1 is LNHDA, CDR2 SQIVND (reference sequence). Libraries were prepared by immunoSEQ multiplex PCR; TCRdb keeps only in-frame clonotypes and omits some of them. The sample records around 150,000 clones, 75% to 90% being singletons. Input material: peripheral blood. The chain recombines TRBV19 with TRBJ2-1; 12 bases match TRBD2. This TCR was sampled from a woman older than 75 with active or convalescent COVID-19. The DNA for the CDR3 is TGTGCCAGTAGTACTAGCGGGGGGGCTAACGACAATGAGCAGTTCTTC. Encoded protein: CASSTSGGANDNEQFF. Combining the CDR3 with reference TRBV19 and TRBJ2-1 gives the whole variable domain DGGITQSPKYLFRKEGQNVTLSCEQNLNHDAMYWYRQDPGQGLRLIYYSQIVNDFQKGDIAEGYSVSREKKESFPLTVTSAQKNPTAFYLCASSTSGGANDNEQFFGPGTRLTVL.